A selection of T cell receptor beta chains follows, all from one sample in a study of technical replicates of blood from a handful of donors. TCRdb keeps only in-frame clones here, not all; method: immunoSEQ multiplex PCR. The table lists roughly 72,000 clones, roughly 93% of them singletons, with about 0.37% in the top ten. Sequenced material: T cells isolated from PBMCs. The receptors come from a human donor in good health. Each CDR3 is given without its conserved first and last residue. D genes are given only for firm matches. Size is omitted from some rows. Given values are once, few, many or a class for expanded clones.

J gene,D gene,V gene,clone size,CDR3 protein
TRBJ2-7,NA,TRBV11-2,NA,ASSLDPASYEQY
TRBJ2-3,TRBD2,TRBV4-2,once,ASSSTSGGRDTQY
TRBJ2-2,NA,TRBV6-6,NA,ASIPRQNTGELF
TRBJ1-3,NA,TRBV29-1,NA,SVAGYGNTIY
TRBJ1-2,NA,TRBV30,NA,AWSLNYGYT
TRBJ2-7,TRBD1,TRBV2,NA,AILQGDYEQY
TRBJ2-4,NA,TRBV7-2,NA,ASSSEILAKNIQY
TRBJ2-4,TRBD2,TRBV4-2,NA,ASSQVLAAEKNIQY
TRBJ2-5,TRBD2,TRBV5-1,NA,ASSLRGRGQETQY
TRBJ2-7,TRBD1,TRBV5-1,NA,ASSSGQGAYEQY
TRBJ1-2,TRBD1,TRBV6-1,NA,ASSGPDTGGDYGYT
TRBJ1-4,TRBD1,TRBV7-8,few,ASSLGTGGEKLF
TRBJ2-2,TRBD1,TRBV6-5,NA,ASSPGTGDGELF
TRBJ1-3,TRBD1,TRBV7-6,NA,ASSLDPGTVSGNTIY
TRBJ1-5,NA,TRBV2,NA,ASSEGLQINQPQH
TRBJ2-5,NA,TRBV28,NA,ASRETAMETQY
TRBJ1-1,NA,TRBV6-6,NA,ASSPEDSPGTEAF
TRBJ1-1,NA,TRBV4-1,NA,ASSQARDIEAF
TRBJ2-7,NA,TRBV21-1,NA,ASSRGVGY
TRBJ2-3,NA,TRBV5-1,NA,ASSLQDISTDTQY
TRBJ2-3,TRBD2,TRBV7-2,NA,ASSLSGRPDTQY
TRBJ2-1,TRBD2,TRBV9,NA,ASSVQAGGPHGEQF
TRBJ1-1,TRBD1,TRBV7-3,NA,ASSLGGQGAYEAF
TRBJ1-1,TRBD1,TRBV9,NA,ASTPFAGTANTEAF
TRBJ2-1,NA,TRBV19,NA,ASSPRTEVGNEQF
TRBJ2-3,TRBD2,TRBV7-2,NA,ASSLEAGDPDTQY
TRBJ1-1,NA,TRBV28,NA,ASSSSSTEAF
TRBJ2-7,TRBD1,TRBV6-5,once,ASSYTGGHEQY
TRBJ2-5,NA,TRBV7-9,NA,ASMGPVHLGVTQY
TRBJ1-1,TRBD1,TRBV7-9,NA,ASSLPGQGKAF
TRBJ2-6,TRBD1,TRBV5-1,NA,ASGGQGGSGANVLT
TRBJ1-5,TRBD1,TRBV27,NA,ASSHRGPRQDSNQPQH
TRBJ2-7,NA,TRBV6-1,few,ASRGGQNYEQY
TRBJ1-1,NA,TRBV15,NA,ATFRGNGMNTEAF
TRBJ1-2,TRBD1,TRBV5-6,NA,ASSWDRVVYGYT
TRBJ1-2,NA,TRBV4-2,NA,ASSQDVYSGQTKNYGYT
TRBJ2-4,TRBD2,TRBV5-4,NA,ASSREPGLPQGIQY
TRBJ1-1,TRBD1,TRBV9,NA,ASSVQGVSTEAF
TRBJ2-1,NA,TRBV9,NA,ASSVRTIDEQF
TRBJ2-2,TRBD1,TRBV9,once,ASSVVPGRGSSGELF
TRBJ1-1,NA,TRBV10-3,NA,AISEGLMNTEAF
TRBJ2-5,TRBD1,TRBV27,NA,ASSFDRGPGTQY
TRBJ2-3,NA,TRBV30,once,AWSASTDTQY
TRBJ2-7,NA,TRBV6-1,NA,ASSELVREYSYEQY
TRBJ2-5,NA,TRBV21-1,NA,ASTPVGQGETQY
TRBJ1-1,TRBD1,TRBV19,NA,ASSGQGHMGTEAF
TRBJ2-1,TRBD2,TRBV9,NA,ASSVGASGYNEQF
TRBJ2-1,TRBD1,TRBV6-4,NA,ATARDRGNEQF
TRBJ2-7,TRBD2,TRBV5-8,NA,ASRTSGRVRVDEQY
TRBJ2-2,NA,TRBV7-2,NA,ARDSAAATNTGELF
TRBJ2-7,TRBD2,TRBV19,once,ASGLAGGGYEQY
TRBJ1-5,NA,TRBV10-2,NA,ASSQSGYQPQH
TRBJ2-5,TRBD2,TRBV9,once,ASTASGNQETQY
TRBJ1-1,NA,TRBV5-5,NA,ASSLGGGSMNTEAF
TRBJ2-7,NA,TRBV5-4,NA,ASSLLAASEQY
TRBJ1-5,NA,TRBV27,NA,ASSLRGSNQPQH
TRBJ2-7,NA,TRBV7-8,NA,ASSKVGQIPYEQY
TRBJ2-2,TRBD2,TRBV29-1,NA,SVRTSGGRGELF
TRBJ1-2,NA,TRBV2,NA,ASRSQDNYGYT
TRBJ1-2,TRBD1,TRBV10-1,NA,ARDRGPYGYT